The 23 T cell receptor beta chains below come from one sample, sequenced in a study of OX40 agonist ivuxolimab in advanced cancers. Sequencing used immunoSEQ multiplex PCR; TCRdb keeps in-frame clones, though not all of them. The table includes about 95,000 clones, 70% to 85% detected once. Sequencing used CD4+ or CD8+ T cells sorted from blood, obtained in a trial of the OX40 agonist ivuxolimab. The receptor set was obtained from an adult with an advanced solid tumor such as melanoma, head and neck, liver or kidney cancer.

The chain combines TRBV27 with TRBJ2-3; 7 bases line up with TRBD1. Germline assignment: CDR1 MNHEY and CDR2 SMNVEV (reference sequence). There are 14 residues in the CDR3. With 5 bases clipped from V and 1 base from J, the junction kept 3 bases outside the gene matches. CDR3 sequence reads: CASSLTGGTDTQYF. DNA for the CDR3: TGTGCCAGCAGTCTCACAGGGGGCACAGATACGCAGTATTTT.

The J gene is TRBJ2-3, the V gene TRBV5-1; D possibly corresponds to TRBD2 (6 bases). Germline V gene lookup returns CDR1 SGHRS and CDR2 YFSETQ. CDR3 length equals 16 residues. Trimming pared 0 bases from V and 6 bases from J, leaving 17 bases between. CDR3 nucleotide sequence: TGCGCCAGCAGCTTGGAGGGAGGTGTCATAATGGATACGCAGTATTTT. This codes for CASSLEGGVIMDTQYF.

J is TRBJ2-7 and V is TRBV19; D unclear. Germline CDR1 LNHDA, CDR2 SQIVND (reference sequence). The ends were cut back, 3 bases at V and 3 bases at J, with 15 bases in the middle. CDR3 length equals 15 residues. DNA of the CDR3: TGTGCCAGTAGTATTGACCCAGGATCGCTCTACGAGCAGTACTTC. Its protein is CASSIDPGSLYEQYF.

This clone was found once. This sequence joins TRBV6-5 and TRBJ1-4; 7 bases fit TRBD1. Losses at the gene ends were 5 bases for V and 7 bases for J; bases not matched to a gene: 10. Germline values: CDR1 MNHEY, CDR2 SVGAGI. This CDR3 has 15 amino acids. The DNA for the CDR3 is TGTGCCAGCAGTCCGTCAGGGGGGTGGAGTGAAAAACTGTTTTTT. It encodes CASSPSGGWSEKLFF.

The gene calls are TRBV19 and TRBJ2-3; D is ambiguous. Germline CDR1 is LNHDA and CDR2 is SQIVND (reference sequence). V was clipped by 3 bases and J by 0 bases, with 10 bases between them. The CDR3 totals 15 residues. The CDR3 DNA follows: TGTGCCAGTAGTATGGACCTACGAAGCACAGATACGCAGTATTTT. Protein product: CASSMDLRSTDTQYF.

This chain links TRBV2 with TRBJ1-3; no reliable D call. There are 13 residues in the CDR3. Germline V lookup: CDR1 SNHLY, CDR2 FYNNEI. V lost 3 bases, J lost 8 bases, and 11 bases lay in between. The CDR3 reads CASSDNGGDTIYF. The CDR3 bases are TGTGCCAGCAGTGATAACGGCGGAGACACCATATATTTT.

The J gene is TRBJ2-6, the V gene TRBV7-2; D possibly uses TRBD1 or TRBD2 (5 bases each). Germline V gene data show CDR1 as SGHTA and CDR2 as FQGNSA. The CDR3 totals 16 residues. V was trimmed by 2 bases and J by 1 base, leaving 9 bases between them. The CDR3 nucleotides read TGTGCCAGCAGCTTACCGGGGCGATCTGGGGCCAACGTCCTGACTTTC. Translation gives CASSLPGRSGANVLTF.

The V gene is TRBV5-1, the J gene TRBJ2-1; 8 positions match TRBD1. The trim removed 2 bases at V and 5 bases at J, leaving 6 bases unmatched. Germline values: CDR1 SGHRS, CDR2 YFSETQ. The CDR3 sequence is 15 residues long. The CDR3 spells CASSFPGQGHNEQFF. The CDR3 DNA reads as TGCGCCAGCAGCTTCCCCGGACAGGGACACAATGAGCAGTTCTTC.

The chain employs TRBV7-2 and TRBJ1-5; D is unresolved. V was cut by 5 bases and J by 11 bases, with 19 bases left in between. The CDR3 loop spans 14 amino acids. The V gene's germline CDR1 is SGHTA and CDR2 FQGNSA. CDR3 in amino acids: CASSPRTLFEAQHF. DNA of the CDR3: TGTGCCAGCAGCCCGCGGACCCTTTTTGAAGCCCAGCATTTT. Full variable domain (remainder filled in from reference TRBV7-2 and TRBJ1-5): GAGVSQSPSNKVTEKGKDVELRCDPISGHTALYWYRQSLGQGLEFLIYFQGNSAPDKSGLPSDRFSAERTGGSVSTLTIQRTQQEDSAVYLCASSPRTLFEAQHFGDGTRLSIL.

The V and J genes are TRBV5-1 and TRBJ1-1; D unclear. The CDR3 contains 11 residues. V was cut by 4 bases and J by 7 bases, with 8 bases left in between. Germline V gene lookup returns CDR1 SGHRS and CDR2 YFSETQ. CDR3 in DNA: TGCGCCAGCAGCCTCGACCGTGAAGCTTTCTTT. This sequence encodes CASSLDREAFF.

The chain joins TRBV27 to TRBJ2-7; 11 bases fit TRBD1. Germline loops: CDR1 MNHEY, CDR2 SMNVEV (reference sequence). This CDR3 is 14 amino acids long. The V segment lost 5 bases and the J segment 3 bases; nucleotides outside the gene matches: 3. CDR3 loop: CASSPGTGGYEQYF. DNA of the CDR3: TGTGCCAGCAGTCCTGGGACAGGGGGCTACGAGCAGTACTTC.

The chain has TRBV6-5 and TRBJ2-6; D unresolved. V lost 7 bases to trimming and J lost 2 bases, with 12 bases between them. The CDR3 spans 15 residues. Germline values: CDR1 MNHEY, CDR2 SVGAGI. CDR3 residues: CASTPEGTGANVLTF. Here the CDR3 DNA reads TGTGCCAGCACCCCAGAAGGGACTGGGGCCAACGTCCTGACTTTC.

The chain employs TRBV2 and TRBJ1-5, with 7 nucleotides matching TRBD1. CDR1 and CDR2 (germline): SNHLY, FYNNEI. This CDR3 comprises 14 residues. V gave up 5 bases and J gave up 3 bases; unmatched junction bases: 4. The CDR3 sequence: CASSRDRDNQPQHF. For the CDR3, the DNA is TGTGCCAGCAGTAGAGACAGGGACAATCAGCCCCAGCATTTT.

DNA of the CDR3: TGTGCCAGCTCACCCGGGGAGCGGACTGAAGCTTTCTTT. Its translation is CASSPGERTEAFF. This rearrangement joins TRBV18 to TRBJ1-1; D ambiguous. Per the germline V gene, CDR1 is KGHSH and CDR2 is LQKENI. V dropped 3 bases and J dropped 5 bases, with 10 bases sitting between them. This CDR3 comprises 13 residues.

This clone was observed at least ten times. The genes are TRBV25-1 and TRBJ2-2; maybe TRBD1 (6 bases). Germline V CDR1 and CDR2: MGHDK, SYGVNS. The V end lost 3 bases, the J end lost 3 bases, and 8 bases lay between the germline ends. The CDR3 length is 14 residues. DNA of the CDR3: TGTGCCAGCAGTGACAGGGGCGACACCGGGGAGCTGTTTTTT. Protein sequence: CASSDRGDTGELFF.

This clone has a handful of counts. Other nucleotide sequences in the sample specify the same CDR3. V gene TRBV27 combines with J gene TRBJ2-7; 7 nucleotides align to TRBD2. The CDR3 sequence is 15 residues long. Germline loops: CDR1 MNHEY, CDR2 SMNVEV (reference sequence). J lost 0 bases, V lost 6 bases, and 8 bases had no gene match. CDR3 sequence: CASSFLADLSYEQYF. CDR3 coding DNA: TGTGCCAGCAGCTTTCTAGCGGACCTCTCCTACGAGCAGTACTTC.

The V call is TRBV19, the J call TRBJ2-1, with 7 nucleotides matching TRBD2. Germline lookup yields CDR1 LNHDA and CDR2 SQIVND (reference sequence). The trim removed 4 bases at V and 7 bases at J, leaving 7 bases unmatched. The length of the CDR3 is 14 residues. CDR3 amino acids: CASSSGAGVNEQFF. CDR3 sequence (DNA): TGTGCCAGTAGTAGCGGGGCGGGGGTAAATGAGCAGTTCTTC.

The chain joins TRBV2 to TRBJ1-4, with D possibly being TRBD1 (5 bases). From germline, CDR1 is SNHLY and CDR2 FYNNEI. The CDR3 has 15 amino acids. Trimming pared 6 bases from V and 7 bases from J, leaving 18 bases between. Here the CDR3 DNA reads TGTGCCAGCAGGCAACAATTGGGGACGGGTGAAAAACTGTTTTTT. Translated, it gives CASRQQLGTGEKLFF.

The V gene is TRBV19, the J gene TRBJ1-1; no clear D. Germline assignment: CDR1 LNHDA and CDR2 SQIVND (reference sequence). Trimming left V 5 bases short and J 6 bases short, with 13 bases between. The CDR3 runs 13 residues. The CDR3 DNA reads TGTGCCAGTAGTGCCCGTCAGTTGGCTGAAGCTTTCTTT. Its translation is CASSARQLAEAFF.

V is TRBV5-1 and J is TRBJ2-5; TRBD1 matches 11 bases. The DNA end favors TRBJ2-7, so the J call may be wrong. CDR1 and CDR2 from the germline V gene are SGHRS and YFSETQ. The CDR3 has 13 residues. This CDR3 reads CASSPGQGDEQYF. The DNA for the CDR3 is TGCGCCAGCAGCCCGGGACAGGGGGACGAGCAGTACTTC.

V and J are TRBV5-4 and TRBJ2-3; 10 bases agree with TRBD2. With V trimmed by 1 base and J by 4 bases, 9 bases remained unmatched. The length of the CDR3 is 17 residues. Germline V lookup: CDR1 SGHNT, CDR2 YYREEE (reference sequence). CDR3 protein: CASSLPHRAGGADTQYF. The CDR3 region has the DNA TGTGCCAGCAGCTTGCCCCACCGAGCGGGAGGGGCAGATACGCAGTATTTT.

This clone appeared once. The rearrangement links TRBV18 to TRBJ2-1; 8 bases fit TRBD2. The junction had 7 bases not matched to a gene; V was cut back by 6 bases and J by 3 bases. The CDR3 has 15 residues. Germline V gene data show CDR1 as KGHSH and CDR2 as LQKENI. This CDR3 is CASSSRGGNYNEQFF. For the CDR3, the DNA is TGTGCCAGCTCCTCTCGGGGGGGAAACTACAATGAGCAGTTCTTC.

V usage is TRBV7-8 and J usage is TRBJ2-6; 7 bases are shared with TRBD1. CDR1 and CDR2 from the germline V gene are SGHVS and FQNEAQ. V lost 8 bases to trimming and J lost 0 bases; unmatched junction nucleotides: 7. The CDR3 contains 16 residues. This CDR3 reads CASDRVGLSGANVLTF. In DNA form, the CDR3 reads TGTGCCAGCGACAGGGTTGGTCTCTCTGGGGCCAACGTCCTGACTTTC. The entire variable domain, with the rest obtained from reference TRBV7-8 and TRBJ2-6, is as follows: GAGVSQSPRYKVAKRGQDVALRCDPISGHVSLFWYQQALGQGPEFLTYFQNEAQLDKSGLPSDRFFAERPEGSVSTLKIQRTQQEDSAVYLCASDRVGLSGANVLTFGAGSRLTVL.